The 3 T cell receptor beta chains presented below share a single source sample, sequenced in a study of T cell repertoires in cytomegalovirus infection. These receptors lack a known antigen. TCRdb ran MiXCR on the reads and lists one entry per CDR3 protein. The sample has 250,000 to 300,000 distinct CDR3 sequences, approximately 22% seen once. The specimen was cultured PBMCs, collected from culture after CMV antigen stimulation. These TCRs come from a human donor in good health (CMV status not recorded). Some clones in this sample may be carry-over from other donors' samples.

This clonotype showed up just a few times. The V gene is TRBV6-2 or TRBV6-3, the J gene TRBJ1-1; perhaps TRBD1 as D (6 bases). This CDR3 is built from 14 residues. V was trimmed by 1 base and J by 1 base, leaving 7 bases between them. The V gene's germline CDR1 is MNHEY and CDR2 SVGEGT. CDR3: CASSYWGANTEAFF. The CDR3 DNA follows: TGTGCCAGCAGTTACTGGGGGGCGAACACTGAAGCTTTCTTT.

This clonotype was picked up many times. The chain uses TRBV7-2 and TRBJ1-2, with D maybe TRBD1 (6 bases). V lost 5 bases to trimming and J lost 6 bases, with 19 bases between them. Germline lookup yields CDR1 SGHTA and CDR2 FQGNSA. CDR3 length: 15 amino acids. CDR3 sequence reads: CASSLDFQGFDGYTF. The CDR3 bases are TGTGCCAGCAGCCTCGATTTTCAGGGGTTTGATGGCTACACCTTC.

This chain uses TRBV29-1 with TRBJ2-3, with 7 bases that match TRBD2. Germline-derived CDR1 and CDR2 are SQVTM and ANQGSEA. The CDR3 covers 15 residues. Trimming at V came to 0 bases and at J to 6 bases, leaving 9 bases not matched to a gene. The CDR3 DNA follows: TGCAGCGTTGAAGATACGGGGGGAAGGAGCGATACGCAGTATTTT. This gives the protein CSVEDTGGRSDTQYF.